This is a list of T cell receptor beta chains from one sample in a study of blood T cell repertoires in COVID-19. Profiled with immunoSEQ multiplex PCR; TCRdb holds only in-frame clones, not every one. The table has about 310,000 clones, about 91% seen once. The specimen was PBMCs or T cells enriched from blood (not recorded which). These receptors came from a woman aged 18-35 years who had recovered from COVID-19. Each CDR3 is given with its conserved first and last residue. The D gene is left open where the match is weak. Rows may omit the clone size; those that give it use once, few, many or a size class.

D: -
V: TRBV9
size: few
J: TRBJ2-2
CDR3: CASSVGGTGTGELFF
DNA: TGTGCCAGCAGCGTAGGAGGTACAGGCACCGGGGAGCTGTTTTTT

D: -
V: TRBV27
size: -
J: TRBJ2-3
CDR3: CASTLADTQYF
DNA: TGTGCCAGCACTCTCGCAGATACGCAGTATTTT

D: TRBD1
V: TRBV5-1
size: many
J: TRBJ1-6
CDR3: CASSRGQGAYSPLHF
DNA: TGCGCCAGCAGCAGAGGACAGGGGGCATATTCACCCCTCCACTTT

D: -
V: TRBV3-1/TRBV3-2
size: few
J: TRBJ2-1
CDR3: CASSQADHSYNEQFF
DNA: TGTGCCAGCAGCCAAGCAGATCACTCCTACAATGAGCAGTTCTTC

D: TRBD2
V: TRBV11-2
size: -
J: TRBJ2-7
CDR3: CASSLVRGAYEQYF
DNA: TGTGCCAGCAGCTTAGTACGGGGGGCCTACGAGCAGTACTTC

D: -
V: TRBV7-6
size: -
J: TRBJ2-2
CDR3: CASSSSLSGELFF
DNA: TGTGCCAGCAGCTCGAGTTTGTCCGGGGAGCTGTTTTTT

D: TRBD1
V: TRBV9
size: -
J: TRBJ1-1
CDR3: CASSPQFRDREAFF
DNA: TGTGCCAGCAGCCCCCAGTTCCGGGACAGGGAAGCTTTCTTT

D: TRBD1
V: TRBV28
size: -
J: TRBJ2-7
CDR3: CASTTSWGTGGFSGATRQYF
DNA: TGTGCCAGCACCACCTCTTGGGGGACAGGGGGTTTCTCGGGAGCTACGAGGCAGTACTTC

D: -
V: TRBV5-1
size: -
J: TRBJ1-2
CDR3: CASSRETVYGYTF
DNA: TGCGCCAGCAGCCGCGAAACAGTCTATGGCTACACCTTC

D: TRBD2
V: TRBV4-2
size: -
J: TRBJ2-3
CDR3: CASGGLAGVSRDTQYF
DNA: TGTGCCAGCGGGGGGCTAGCGGGAGTTTCTAGAGATACGCAGTATTTT

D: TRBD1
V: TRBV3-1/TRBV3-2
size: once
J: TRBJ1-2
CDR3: CASSFRDRDFYGYTF
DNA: TGTGCCAGCAGCTTCCGGGACAGGGATTTCTATGGCTACACCTTC

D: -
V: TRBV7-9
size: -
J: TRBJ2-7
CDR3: CASSFPDGANYYEQYF
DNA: TGTGCCAGCAGCTTCCCCGATGGGGCCAACTACTACGAGCAGTACTTC

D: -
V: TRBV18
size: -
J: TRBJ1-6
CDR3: CASSPRGGGANSPLHF
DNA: TGTGCCAGCTCACCACGTGGCGGGGGTGCAAATTCACCCCTCCACTTT

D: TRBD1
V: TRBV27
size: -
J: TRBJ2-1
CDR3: CASSFWSNRGQRNEQFF
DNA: TGTGCCAGCAGTTTTTGGTCTAACAGGGGGCAAAGGAATGAGCAGTTCTTC

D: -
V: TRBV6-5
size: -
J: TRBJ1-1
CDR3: CASGRGSIMNTEAFF
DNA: TGTGCCAGCGGTAGGGGGTCGATTATGAACACTGAAGCTTTCTTT

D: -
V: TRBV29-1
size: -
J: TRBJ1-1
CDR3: CSVEGAHERNTEAFF
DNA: TGCAGCGTTGAGGGGGCCCACGAACGGAACACTGAAGCTTTCTTT

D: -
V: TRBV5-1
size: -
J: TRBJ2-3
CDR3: CASSLQQRTDTQYF
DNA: TGCGCCAGCAGCTTGCAACAGCGCACAGATACGCAGTATTTT

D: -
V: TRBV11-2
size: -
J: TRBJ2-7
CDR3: CASSLDQRYYEQYF
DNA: TGTGCCAGCAGCTTAGATCAGCGTTACTACGAGCAGTACTTC

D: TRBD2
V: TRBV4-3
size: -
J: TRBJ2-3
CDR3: CASSQRLAGAISTDTQYF
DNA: TGCGCCAGCAGCCAACGGCTAGCGGGGGCCATTTCCACAGATACGCAGTATTTT

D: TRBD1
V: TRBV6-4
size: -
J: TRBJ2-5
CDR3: CASSGPQGAWEETQYF
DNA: TGTGCCAGCAGCGGACCGCAGGGGGCTTGGGAAGAGACCCAGTACTTC

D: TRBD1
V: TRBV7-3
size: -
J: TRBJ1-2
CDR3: CASSATGSYGYTF
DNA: TGTGCCAGCAGCGCGACAGGGAGCTATGGCTACACCTTC

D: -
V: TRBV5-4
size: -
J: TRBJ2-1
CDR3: CASSFLSGESDNEQFF
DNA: TGTGCCAGCAGCTTTTTATCAGGGGAGTCGGACAATGAGCAGTTCTTC

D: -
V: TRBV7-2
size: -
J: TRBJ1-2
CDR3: CASSYDRRGGGYTF
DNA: TGTGCCAGCAGCTACGACAGGCGTGGAGGCGGCTACACCTTC

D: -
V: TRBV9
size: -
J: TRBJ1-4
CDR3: CASSGRTGNGEKLFF
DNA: TGTGCCAGCAGCGGTCGTACGGGTAATGGAGAAAAACTGTTTTTT

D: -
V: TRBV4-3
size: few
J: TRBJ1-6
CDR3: CASSQDTPHRSPLHF
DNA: TGCGCCAGCAGCCAAGATACGCCTCATCGGTCACCCCTCCACTTT

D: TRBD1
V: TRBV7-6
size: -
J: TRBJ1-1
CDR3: CASSLAPYRGDTEAFF
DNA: TGTGCCAGCAGCTTAGCCCCGTACAGGGGGGACACTGAAGCTTTCTTT

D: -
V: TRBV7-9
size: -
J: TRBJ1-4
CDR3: CASSSTWSEKLFF
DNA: TGTGCCAGCAGCTCTACGTGGAGTGAAAAACTGTTTTTT

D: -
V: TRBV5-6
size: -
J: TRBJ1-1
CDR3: CASSWGELANTEAFF
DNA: TGTGCCAGCAGCTGGGGGGAGCTGGCGAACACTGAAGCTTTCTTT

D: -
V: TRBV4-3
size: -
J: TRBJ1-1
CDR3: CASSQGRRNTEAFF
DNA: TGCGCCAGCAGCCAGGGGCGGAGGAACACTGAAGCTTTCTTT

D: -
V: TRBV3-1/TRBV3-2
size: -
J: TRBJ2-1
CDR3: CASSQDPGFTGEQFF
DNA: TGTGCCAGCAGCCAAGATCCAGGCTTTACCGGTGAGCAGTTCTTC

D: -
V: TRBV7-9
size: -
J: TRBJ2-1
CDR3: CASSLPRLDTPNNEQFF
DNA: TGTGCCAGCAGCTTACCCCGGCTGGACACACCTAACAATGAGCAGTTCTTC

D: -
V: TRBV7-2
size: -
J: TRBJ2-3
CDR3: CASSYQSRTDTQYF
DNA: TGTGCCAGCAGCTATCAGTCCCGCACAGATACGCAGTATTTT

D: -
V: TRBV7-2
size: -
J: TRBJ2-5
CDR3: CASSFNGRGQETQYF
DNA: TGTGCCAGCAGCTTCAACGGGCGGGGACAAGAGACCCAGTACTTC

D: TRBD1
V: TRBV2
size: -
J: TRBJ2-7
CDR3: CASSFDREWTYEQYF
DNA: TGTGCCAGCAGTTTTGACAGGGAATGGACCTACGAGCAGTACTTC

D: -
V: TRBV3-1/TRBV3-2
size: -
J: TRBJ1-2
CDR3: CASSQAAHSRGYGYTF
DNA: TGTGCCAGCAGCCAAGCGGCCCATTCCAGAGGCTATGGCTACACCTTC

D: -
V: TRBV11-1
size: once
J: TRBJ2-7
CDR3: CASSTAMGPYEQYF
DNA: TGTGCCAGCAGCACCGCCATGGGGCCCTACGAGCAGTACTTC

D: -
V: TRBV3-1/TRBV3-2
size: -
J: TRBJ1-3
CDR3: CASRLEGDAGNTIYF
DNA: TGTGCCAGCAGGCTCGAGGGGGACGCTGGAAACACCATATATTTT

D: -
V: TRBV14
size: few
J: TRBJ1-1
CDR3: CASSLEDSRYTEAFF
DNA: TGTGCCAGCAGCCTAGAGGACAGTCGGTACACTGAAGCTTTCTTT

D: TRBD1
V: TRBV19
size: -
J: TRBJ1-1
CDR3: CASSIWIRGHTEAFF
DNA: TGTGCCAGTAGCATATGGATCAGGGGGCACACTGAAGCTTTCTTT

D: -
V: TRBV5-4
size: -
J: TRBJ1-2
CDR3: CASSLRSGEDGYTF
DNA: TGTGCCAGCAGCTTGCGTTCGGGGGAGGATGGCTACACCTTC

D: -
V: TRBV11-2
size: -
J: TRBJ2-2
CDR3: CASSTGLPGPLFF
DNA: TGTGCCAGCAGCACCGGGCTTCCAGGGCCGCTGTTTTTT

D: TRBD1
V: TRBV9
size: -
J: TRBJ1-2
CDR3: CASSGDRPFGYTF
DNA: TGTGCCAGCAGCGGGGACAGGCCGTTTGGCTACACCTTC

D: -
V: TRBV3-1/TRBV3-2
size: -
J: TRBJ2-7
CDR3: CASSHRQTRTYEQYF
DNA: TGTGCCAGCAGCCACCGACAGACCAGAACCTACGAGCAGTACTTC

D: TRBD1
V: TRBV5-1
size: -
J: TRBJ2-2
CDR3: CASSSGQGNTGELFF
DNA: TGCGCCAGCAGCTCGGGACAGGGTAACACCGGGGAGCTGTTTTTT

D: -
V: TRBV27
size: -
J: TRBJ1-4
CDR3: CASSLWGLGEKLFF
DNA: TGTGCCAGCAGTTTATGGGGGCTTGGTGAAAAACTGTTTTTT

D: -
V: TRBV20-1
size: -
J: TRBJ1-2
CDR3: CSARGGYGYTF
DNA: TGCAGTGCTAGGGGGGGGTATGGCTACACCTTC

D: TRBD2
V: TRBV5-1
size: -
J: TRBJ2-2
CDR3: CASSPMLAGGNTGELFF
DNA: TGCGCCAGCAGCCCGATGCTAGCGGGGGGAAACACCGGGGAGCTGTTTTTT

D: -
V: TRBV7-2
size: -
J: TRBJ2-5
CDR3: CASSFLSLGGTQYF
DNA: TGTGCCAGCAGCTTTCTAAGCCTCGGGGGGACCCAGTACTTC

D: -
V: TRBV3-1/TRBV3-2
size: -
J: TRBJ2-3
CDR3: CASSHSGSTDTQYF
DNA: TGTGCCAGCAGCCATTCCGGGAGCACAGATACGCAGTATTTT

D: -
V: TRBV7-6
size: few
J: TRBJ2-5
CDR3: CASSFLPNQETQYF
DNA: TGTGCCAGCAGCTTTTTACCTAACCAAGAGACCCAGTACTTC

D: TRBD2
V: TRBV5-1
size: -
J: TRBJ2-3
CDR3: CASTTGGRTDTQYF
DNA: TGCGCCAGCACCACGGGGGGGCGGACAGATACGCAGTATTTT

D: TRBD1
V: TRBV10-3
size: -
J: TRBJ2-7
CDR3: CAISLGQDEQYF
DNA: TGTGCCATCAGCCTTGGACAGGACGAGCAGTACTTC